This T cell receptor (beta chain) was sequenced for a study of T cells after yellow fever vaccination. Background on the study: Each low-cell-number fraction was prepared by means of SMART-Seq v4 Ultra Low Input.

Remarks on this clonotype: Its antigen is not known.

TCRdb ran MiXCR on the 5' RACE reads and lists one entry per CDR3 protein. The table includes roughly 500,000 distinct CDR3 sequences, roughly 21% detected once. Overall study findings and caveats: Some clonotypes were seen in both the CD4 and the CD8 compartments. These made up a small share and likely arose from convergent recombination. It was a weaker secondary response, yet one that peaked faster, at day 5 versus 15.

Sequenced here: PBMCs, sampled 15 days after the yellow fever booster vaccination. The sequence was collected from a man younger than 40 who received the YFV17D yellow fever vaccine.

CDR3 in amino acids: CASSDRPKGYNEQFF. CDR3 bases: TGCGCCAGCAGTGATCGACCTAAGGGCTACAATGAGCAGTTCTTC. The chain employs TRBV10-1 and TRBJ2-1; D not resolved. V dropped 3 bases and J dropped 3 bases, with 12 bases sitting between them. This CDR3 contains 15 residues. CDR1 and CDR2 (germline): WNHNN, SYGVQD (reference sequence).